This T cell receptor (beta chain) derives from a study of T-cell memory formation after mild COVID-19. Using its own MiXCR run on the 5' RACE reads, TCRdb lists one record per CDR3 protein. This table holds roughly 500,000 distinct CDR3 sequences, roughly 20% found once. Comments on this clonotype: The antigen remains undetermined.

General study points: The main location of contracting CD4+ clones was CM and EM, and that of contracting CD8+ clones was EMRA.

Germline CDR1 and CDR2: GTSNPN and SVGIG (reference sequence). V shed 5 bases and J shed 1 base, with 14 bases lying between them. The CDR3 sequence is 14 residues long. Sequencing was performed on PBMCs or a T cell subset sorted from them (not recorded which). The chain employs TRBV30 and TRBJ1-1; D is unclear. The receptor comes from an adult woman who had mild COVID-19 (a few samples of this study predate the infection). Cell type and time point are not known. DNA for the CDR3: TGTGCCTGGGAAGTAGGGTTGAAGAACACTGAAGCTTTCTTT. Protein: CAWEVGLKNTEAFF.